These 3 T cell receptor beta chains were sequenced from one sample in a study of beta chain features in type 1 diabetes. The whole isolated RNA underwent reverse transcription, so sequencing captured expressed TCRB transcripts. Sequencing was performed with immunoSEQ multiplex PCR; in TCRdb, only in-frame clones are kept and a portion is missing. The data hold 620,000 or so clones, with 15% observed a single time. Sequences were obtained from naive CD4+ T cells from blood. Receptors originate from a man in his late teens or twenties in good health.

The chain is built from TRBV4-3 and TRBJ1-5, with D possibly matching TRBD1 (5 bases). This CDR3 has 15 amino acids. Germline V gene lookup returns CDR1 LGHNA and CDR2 YSLEER. Trimming took off 1 base at V and 5 bases at J, with 12 bases between the two ends. CDR3 nucleotides: TGCGCCAGCAGCCAAGTAGGGGCAGGCCATCAGCCCCAGCATTTT. As protein: CASSQVGAGHQPQHF.

There are a few counts of this clone. The CDR3 nucleotides are TGCGCCAGCAGCCAAGCCGACACCATCAGGGCAGATACGCAGTATTTT. Its protein is CASSQADTIRADTQYF. V and J are TRBV4-1 and TRBJ2-3; tentatively, D is TRBD1 (5 bases). Trimming removed 1 base from V and 4 bases from J, with 15 bases in between. CDR3 length equals 16 residues. Germline assignment: CDR1 MGHRA and CDR2 YSYEKL.

This clone came up a few times. This chain uses TRBV19 with TRBJ2-7; 10 bases line up with TRBD1. Germline CDR1 LNHDA, CDR2 SQIVND (reference sequence). V was clipped by 5 bases and J by 1 base; unmatched bases: 8. This CDR3 has 16 amino acids. This CDR3 is CASSSPGQGPSYEQYF. For the CDR3, the DNA is TGTGCCAGTAGTTCCCCGGGACAGGGGCCTTCCTACGAGCAGTACTTC.